This is a list of T cell receptor beta chains from one sample in a study of control samples from healthy donors and cancer patients. Here immunoSEQ multiplex PCR was the method, and the copy in TCRdb shows in-frame clones only, minus some. The table includes 130,000 to 150,000 clones, 89% detected once. What was sequenced was blood. The receptor source for this set is a man aged 25-45 years in good health. Each CDR3 is given with its conserved first and last residue. D genes are given only for firm matches. The size entry is marked missing in some rows and otherwise reads once, few, many or a size class.

abundance	v_gene	j_gene	d_gene	CDR3aa	CDR3nt
.	TRBV5-1	TRBJ2-5	TRBD1	CASSADRGRETQYF	TGCGCCAGCAGCGCGGACAGGGGGCGGGAGACCCAGTACTTC
.	TRBV18	TRBJ1-1	.	CASSPQTSNTEAFF	TGTGCCAGCTCCCCACAGACTTCGAACACTGAAGCTTTCTTT
.	TRBV19	TRBJ2-5	.	CASSIRLMETQYF	TGTGCCAGTAGTATCAGACTGATGGAGACCCAGTACTTC
.	TRBV10-3	TRBJ2-1	TRBD2	CATGTSGYNEQFF	TGTGCCACGGGGACTAGCGGATACAATGAGCAGTTCTTC
.	TRBV24-1	TRBJ2-5	TRBD2	CATSDSGLVPVTQYF	TGTGCCACCAGTGATTCTGGACTAGTTCCGGTGACCCAGTACTTC
.	TRBV15	TRBJ1-6	TRBD1	CATSRGAGGNSPLHF	TGTGCCACCAGCAGAGGTGCAGGGGGTAATTCACCCCTCCACTTT
.	TRBV2	TRBJ2-7	.	CASSIFYEQYF	TGTGCCAGCAGTATTTTCTACGAGCAGTACTTC
.	TRBV19	TRBJ1-3	.	CATAGFGNTIYF	TGTGCTACAGCAGGGTTCGGAAACACCATATATTTT
.	TRBV4-1	TRBJ2-3	TRBD2	CASSQTGLAASTQYF	TGCGCCAGCAGCCAAACGGGACTAGCGGCCTCTACGCAGTATTTT
.	TRBV4-1	TRBJ1-3	.	CASSHLPLGSGNTIYF	TGCGCCAGCAGCCATTTACCCCTAGGGTCTGGAAACACCATATATTTT
.	TRBV19	TRBJ1-1	.	CASSGTEAFF	TGTGCCAGTAGTGGTACTGAAGCTTTCTTT
few	TRBV23-1	TRBJ2-1	.	CASSQSKAREADEQFF	TGCGCCAGCAGTCAATCAAAGGCTAGGGAGGCAGATGAGCAGTTCTTC
.	TRBV9	TRBJ2-2	.	CASSARLAAGELFF	TGTGCCAGCAGCGCCCGGCTAGCTGCCGGGGAGCTGTTTTTT
few	TRBV4-3	TRBJ2-5	TRBD2	CASSQERGGQETQYF	TGCGCCAGCAGCCAAGAGCGGGGGGGCCAAGAGACCCAGTACTTC
.	TRBV18	TRBJ1-2	.	CASSTRGLEGYTF	TGTGCCAGCTCAACACGAGGGCTAGAAGGCTACACCTTC
once	TRBV11-3	TRBJ2-2	TRBD1	CASSPGGTGNTGELFF	TGTGCCAGCAGCCCAGGAGGGACAGGGAACACCGGGGAGCTGTTTTTT
.	TRBV14	TRBJ2-7	.	CASSQRGYGSFHIPYEQYF	TGTGCCAGCAGCCAAAGGGGATACGGGAGTTTCCACATCCCTTACGAGCAGTACTTC
.	TRBV5-6	TRBJ2-7	TRBD1	CASWPRDRGYYEQYF	TGTGCCAGCTGGCCACGGGACAGGGGTTATTACGAGCAGTACTTC
.	TRBV4-3	TRBJ2-1	TRBD1	CASSHPKAPDRGGYNEQFF	TGCGCCAGCAGCCATCCAAAGGCCCCCGACAGGGGGGGGTACAATGAGCAGTTCTTC
.	TRBV20-1	TRBJ1-6	.	CSASFGSSLHF	TGCAGTGCTAGCTTCGGTTCTTCCCTCCACTTT
once	TRBV7-9	TRBJ2-1	.	CASSSTSLNEQFF	TGTGCCAGCAGCTCGACTAGTTTAAATGAGCAGTTCTTC
.	TRBV24-1	TRBJ1-5	.	CATSDAGRQPQHF	TGTGCCACCAGTGATGCAGGGCGGCAGCCCCAGCATTTT